The 16 T cell receptor beta chains below come from one sample, sequenced in a study of patients and donors after allogeneic stem cell transplantation. Each CDR3 protein is one row after TCRdb ran MiXCR on the RT-PCR reads. Of roughly 880,000 distinct CDR3 sequences in the sample, roughly 18% are singletons; the top ten hold about 6%. Sequencing input: blood, either unsorted or a sorted T cell fraction (not recorded which). These receptors all stem from a human donor who was either an allogeneic HSCT recipient or a stem cell or donor lymphocyte infusion donor (not recorded which). It is not recorded whose cells these are; they may come from a transplant donor.

The chain uses TRBV10-3 and TRBJ2-7; 9 nucleotides agree with TRBD1. CDR3 size: 12 residues. Germline V lookup: CDR1 ENHRY, CDR2 SYGVKD. J was trimmed by 5 bases and V by 4 bases; bases with no gene match: 0. DNA for the CDR3: TGTGCCATCAGTGGGACAGGGGACGAGCAGTACTTC. Translating gives CAISGTGDEQYF.

Many counts were recorded for this clonotype. In DNA form, the CDR3 reads TGCAGTGTTGCAGGGCGGGCCACTGAAGCTTTCTTT. Its translation: CSVAGRATEAFF. The rearrangement uses TRBV20-1 and TRBJ1-1, with D maybe TRBD1 (5 bases). The V gene lost 7 bases and the J gene lost 4 bases, with 13 bases spanning the gap. The CDR3 totals 12 residues. CDR1 DFQATT and CDR2 SNEGSKA come from the germline V gene (reference sequence).

This clonotype was seen more than once but under ten times. This chain uses TRBV7-7 with TRBJ2-1; a weak D match, TRBD2 (5 bases). The CDR3 is 13 amino acids. Germline lookup yields CDR1 SSHAT and CDR2 FNYEAQ (reference sequence). Trimming pared 5 bases from V and 9 bases from J, leaving 14 bases between. In DNA, the CDR3 is TGTGCCAGCAGCCGACTACCCTTGGTTGAGCAGTTCTTC. Protein product: CASSRLPLVEQFF.

This chain links TRBV29-1 with TRBJ1-2; D call uncertain. This CDR3 is built from 13 residues. The germline gives CDR1 SQVTM, CDR2 ANQGSEA. V was shortened by 4 bases and J by 7 bases, with 16 bases between the two germline ends. Written as DNA, the CDR3 is TGCAGCGTTGTGGATCTTCCCCGGGGTGGCTACACCTTC. Protein sequence: CSVVDLPRGGYTF.

The gene calls are TRBV7-2 and TRBJ2-7; D is undetermined. The V end lost 2 bases, the J end lost 6 bases, and 11 bases lay between the germline ends. This CDR3 comprises 13 residues. Germline V gene data show CDR1 as SGHTA and CDR2 as FQGNSA. The CDR3 coding sequence is TGTGCCAGCAGCTTACGGGCTAGTGGCGAGCAGTACTTC. Translation: CASSLRASGEQYF.

The sample holds a few counts of this clonotype. CDR3 protein: CASSLLQGARADTQYF. Written as DNA, the CDR3 is TGTGCCAGCAGCCTCTTACAGGGGGCGAGGGCAGATACGCAGTATTTT. V gene TRBV7-9 combines with J gene TRBJ2-3; TRBD1 aligns across 9 bases. V shed 5 bases and J 4 bases; nucleotides not matched to a gene: 10. The CDR3 loop spans 16 amino acids. Per the germline V gene, CDR1 is SEHNR and CDR2 is FQNEAQ (reference sequence).

The sample holds one count of this clonotype. This chain connects TRBV3-1 to TRBJ2-3, with 7 bases fitting TRBD2. V lost 1 base to trimming and J lost 4 bases; unmatched junction nucleotides: 8. CDR1 is LGHDT and CDR2 is YNNKEL in the germline V gene (reference sequence). CDR3 size: 16 residues. Here the CDR3 DNA reads TGTGCCAGCAGCCAAGTTGCAGCGGGACCATCAGATACGCAGTATTTT. It translates to CASSQVAAGPSDTQYF.

The rearrangement uses TRBV7-2 and TRBJ2-1, with 7 nucleotides matching TRBD2. Per the germline V gene, CDR1 is SGHTA and CDR2 is FQGNSA. The CDR3 runs 17 residues. V shed 4 bases and J 0 bases; nucleotides not matched to a gene: 9. CDR3 loop: CASSSTGSGPSYNEQFF. The DNA for the CDR3 is TGTGCCAGCAGCTCCACGGGTAGCGGGCCCTCCTACAATGAGCAGTTCTTC.

This clonotype turned up a few times. This chain uses TRBV30 with TRBJ2-2; no firm D call. This CDR3 has 11 amino acids. From germline, CDR1 is GTSNPN and CDR2 SVGIG (reference sequence). V was shortened by 3 bases and J by 6 bases, with 5 bases between the two germline ends. The DNA of the CDR3 is TGTGCCTGGAGCTATTCCGGGGAGCTGTTTTTT. This translates into CAWSYSGELFF.

This clonotype was detected a few times. J is TRBJ2-5 and V is TRBV12-3 or TRBV12-4; 7 bases agree with TRBD2. The CDR3 extends over 13 amino acids. Trimming took 3 bases from V and 5 from J; bases not matched to a gene: 3. CDR3: CASSFNGGETQYF. For the CDR3, the DNA is TGTGCCAGCAGTTTCAACGGGGGGGAGACCCAGTACTTC.

This chain links TRBV12-3 or TRBV12-4 with TRBJ1-3; D is uncertain. CDR3 length: 15 residues. V lost 7 bases and J lost 0, with 13 bases in between. The CDR3 is CASTPGRNSGNTIYF. The CDR3 nucleotides are TGTGCCAGCACCCCCGGGAGAAACTCTGGAAACACCATATATTTT.

As concerns this clonotype: One end of the junction varies from germline; a read error may be responsible. The DNA for the CDR3 is TGTGCCAGCAGCTTGGGGGGGACTCCCTATAATGAGCAGTTCTTC. It is translated as CASSLGGTPYNEQFF. This sequence joins TRBV7-7 and TRBJ2-1, with 7 nucleotides matching TRBD2. CDR3 length: 15 amino acids. CDR1 and CDR2 (germline): SSHAT, FNYEAQ (reference sequence).

The V gene is TRBV20-1, the J gene TRBJ1-1, with D perhaps matching TRBD1 (5 bases). Per germline, CDR1 DFQATT and CDR2 SNEGSKA (reference sequence). The CDR3 length is 15 residues. Between the trimmed V and J ends, which lost 3 bases and 6 bases, there was a span of 20 bases. The CDR3 nucleotides are TGCAGTGCTAGTCGCGCGCGGGGCCCGACGCCTGAAGCTTTCTTT. Amino acid sequence: CSASRARGPTPEAFF.

The V and J genes are TRBV5-1 and TRBJ2-1; 7 nucleotides agree with TRBD2. The J segment lost 3 bases and the V segment lost 2 bases, leaving 5 bases of the junction unmatched. The CDR3 extends over 15 amino acids. Per the germline V gene, CDR1 is SGHRS and CDR2 is YFSETQ. The CDR3 region has the DNA TGCGCCAGCAGCTTCAGCGGGGACCTCTACAATGAGCAGTTCTTC. Encoded protein: CASSFSGDLYNEQFF.

This clonotype has a handful of counts. The CDR3 loop reads CASSFLAGVPQETQYF. CDR3 bases: TGTGCCAGCAGCTTTCTCGCGGGAGTACCCCAAGAGACCCAGTACTTC. The J gene is TRBJ2-5, the V gene TRBV5-5, with 7 positions matching TRBD2. This CDR3 contains 16 residues. Germline CDR1 SGHKS, CDR2 YYEKEE (reference sequence). Trimming cost V 2 bases and J 1 base; bases outside gene matches: 8.

This clonotype was recorded a few times. The rearrangement joins TRBV7-2 to TRBJ2-3; the D gene could be TRBD1 or TRBD2 (5 bases each). The ends were cut back, 8 bases at V and 1 base at J, with 16 bases in the middle. CDR1 and CDR2 from the germline V gene are SGHTA and FQGNSA. The CDR3 has 15 residues. DNA for the CDR3: TGTGCCAGCCACACGGCTAGGGGAGGCACAGATACGCAGTATTTT. It encodes CASHTARGGTDTQYF.